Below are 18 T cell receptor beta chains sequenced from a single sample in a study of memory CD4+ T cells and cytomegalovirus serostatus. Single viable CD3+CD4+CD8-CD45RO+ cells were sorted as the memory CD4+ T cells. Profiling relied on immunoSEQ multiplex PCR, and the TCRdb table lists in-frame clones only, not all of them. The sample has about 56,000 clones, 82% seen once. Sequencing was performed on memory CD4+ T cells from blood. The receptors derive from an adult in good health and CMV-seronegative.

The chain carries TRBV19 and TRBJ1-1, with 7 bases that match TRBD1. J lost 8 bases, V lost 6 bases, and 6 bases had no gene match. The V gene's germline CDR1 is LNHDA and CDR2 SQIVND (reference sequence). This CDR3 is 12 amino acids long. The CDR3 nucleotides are TGTGCCAGTAGCACGAACAGGGGCGAAGCTTTCTTT. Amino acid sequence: CASSTNRGEAFF.

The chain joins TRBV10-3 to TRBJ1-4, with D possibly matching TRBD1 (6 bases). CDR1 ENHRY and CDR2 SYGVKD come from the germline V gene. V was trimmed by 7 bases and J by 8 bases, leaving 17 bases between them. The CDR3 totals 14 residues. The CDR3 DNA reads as TGTGCCATCAAGGGGGAATCGTCCCCGGAAAAACTGTTTTTT. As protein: CAIKGESSPEKLFF.

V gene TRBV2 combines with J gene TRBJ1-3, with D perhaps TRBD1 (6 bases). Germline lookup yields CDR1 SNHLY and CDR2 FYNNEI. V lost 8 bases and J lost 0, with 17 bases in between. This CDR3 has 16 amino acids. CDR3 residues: CASVWYAGVSGNTIYF. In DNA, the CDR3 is TGTGCCAGCGTGTGGTATGCAGGGGTCTCTGGAAACACCATATATTTT.

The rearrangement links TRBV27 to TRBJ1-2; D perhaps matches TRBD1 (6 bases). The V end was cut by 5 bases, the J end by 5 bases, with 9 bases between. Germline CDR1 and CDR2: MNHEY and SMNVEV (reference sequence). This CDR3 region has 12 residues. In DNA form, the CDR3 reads TGTGCCAGCAGTACAGGGAGGTATGGCTACACCTTC. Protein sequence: CASSTGRYGYTF.

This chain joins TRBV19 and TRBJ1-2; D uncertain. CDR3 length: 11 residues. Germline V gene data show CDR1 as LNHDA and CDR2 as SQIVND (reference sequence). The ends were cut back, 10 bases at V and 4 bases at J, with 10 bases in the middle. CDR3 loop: CATRTGYGYTF. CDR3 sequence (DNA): TGTGCCACCCGGACCGGCTATGGCTACACCTTC.

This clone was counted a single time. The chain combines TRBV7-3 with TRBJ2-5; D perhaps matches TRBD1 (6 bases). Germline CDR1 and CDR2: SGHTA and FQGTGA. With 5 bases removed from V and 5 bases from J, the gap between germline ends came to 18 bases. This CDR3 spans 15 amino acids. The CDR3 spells CASSEYKTGLETQYF. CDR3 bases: TGTGCCAGCAGCGAATACAAGACAGGTCTGGAGACCCAGTACTTC.

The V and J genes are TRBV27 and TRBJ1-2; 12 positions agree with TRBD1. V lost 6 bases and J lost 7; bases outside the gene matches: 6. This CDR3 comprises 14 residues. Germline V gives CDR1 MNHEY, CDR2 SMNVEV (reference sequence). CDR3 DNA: TGTGCCAGCAGCCTCGGGACAGGGGGCGGTGGCTACACCTTC. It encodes CASSLGTGGGGYTF.

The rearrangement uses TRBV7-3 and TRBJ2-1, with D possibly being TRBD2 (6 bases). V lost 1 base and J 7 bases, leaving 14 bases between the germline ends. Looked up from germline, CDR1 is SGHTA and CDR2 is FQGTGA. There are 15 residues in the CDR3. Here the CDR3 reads CASSLSNRGGNEQFF. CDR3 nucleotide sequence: TGTGCCAGCAGCTTAAGTAATCGGGGAGGAAATGAGCAGTTCTTC.

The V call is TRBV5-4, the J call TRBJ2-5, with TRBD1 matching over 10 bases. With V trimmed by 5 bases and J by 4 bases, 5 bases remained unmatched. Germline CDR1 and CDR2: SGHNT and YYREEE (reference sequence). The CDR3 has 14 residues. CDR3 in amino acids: CASSWDRGLETQYF. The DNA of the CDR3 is TGTGCCAGCAGTTGGGACAGGGGACTAGAGACCCAGTACTTC.

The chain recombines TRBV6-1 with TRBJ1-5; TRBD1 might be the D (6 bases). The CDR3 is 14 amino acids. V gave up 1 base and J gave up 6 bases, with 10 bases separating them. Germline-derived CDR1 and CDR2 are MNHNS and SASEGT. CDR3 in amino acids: CASSEGAGAQPQHF. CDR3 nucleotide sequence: TGTGCCAGCAGTGAAGGGGCAGGGGCTCAGCCCCAGCATTTT.

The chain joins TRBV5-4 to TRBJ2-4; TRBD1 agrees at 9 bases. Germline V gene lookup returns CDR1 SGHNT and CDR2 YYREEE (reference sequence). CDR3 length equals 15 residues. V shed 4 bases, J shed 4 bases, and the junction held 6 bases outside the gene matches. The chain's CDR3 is CASSRTGGAKNIQYF. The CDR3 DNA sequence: TGTGCCAGCAGCCGTACAGGGGGCGCGAAAAACATTCAGTACTTC.

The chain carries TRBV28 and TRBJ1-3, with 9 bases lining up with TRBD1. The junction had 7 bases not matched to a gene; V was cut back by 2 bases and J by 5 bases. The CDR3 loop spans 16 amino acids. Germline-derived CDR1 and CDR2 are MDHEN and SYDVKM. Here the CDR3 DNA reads TGTGCCAGCAGTTTAGTTACCGGACAGGGGAGAAACACCATATATTTT. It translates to CASSLVTGQGRNTIYF.

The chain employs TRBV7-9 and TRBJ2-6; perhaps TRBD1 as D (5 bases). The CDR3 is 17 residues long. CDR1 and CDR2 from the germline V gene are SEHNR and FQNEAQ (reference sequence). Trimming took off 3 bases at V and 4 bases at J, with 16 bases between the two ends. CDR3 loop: CASSLDHRLHGANVLTF. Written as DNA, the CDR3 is TGTGCCAGCAGCTTGGATCACAGGCTTCACGGGGCCAACGTCCTGACTTTC.

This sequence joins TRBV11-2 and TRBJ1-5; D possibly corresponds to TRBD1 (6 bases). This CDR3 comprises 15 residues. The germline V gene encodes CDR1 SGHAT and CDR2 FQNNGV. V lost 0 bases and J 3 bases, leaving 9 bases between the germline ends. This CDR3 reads CASSLDPGANQPQHF. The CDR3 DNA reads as TGTGCCAGCAGCTTAGACCCAGGGGCCAATCAGCCCCAGCATTTT.

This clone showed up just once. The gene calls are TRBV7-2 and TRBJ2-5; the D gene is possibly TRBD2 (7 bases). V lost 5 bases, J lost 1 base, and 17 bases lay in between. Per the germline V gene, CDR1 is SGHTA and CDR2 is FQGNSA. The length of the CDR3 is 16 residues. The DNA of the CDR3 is TGTGCCAGCAGCCTCGTGGGCGGGGGCCTCCAAGAGACCCAGTACTTC. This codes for CASSLVGGGLQETQYF.

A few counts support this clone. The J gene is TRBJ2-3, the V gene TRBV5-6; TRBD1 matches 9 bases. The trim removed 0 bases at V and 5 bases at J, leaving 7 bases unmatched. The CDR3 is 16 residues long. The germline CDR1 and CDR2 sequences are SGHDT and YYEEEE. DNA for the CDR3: TGTGCCAGCAGCTTGGTGACAGGGGGTAGGGTAGATACGCAGTATTTT. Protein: CASSLVTGGRVDTQYF.

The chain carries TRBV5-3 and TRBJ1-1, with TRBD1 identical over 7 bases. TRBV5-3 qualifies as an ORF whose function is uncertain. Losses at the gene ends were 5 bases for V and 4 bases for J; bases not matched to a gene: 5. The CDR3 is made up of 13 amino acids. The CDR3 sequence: CARRAQGGTEAFF. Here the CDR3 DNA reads TGTGCCAGAAGGGCCCAGGGGGGCACTGAAGCTTTCTTT.

The CDR3 protein is CASSLDPLWTSEGTDTQYF. The CDR3 nucleotides are TGTGCCAGCAGCTTAGATCCCTTATGGACTAGCGAGGGCACAGATACGCAGTATTTT. J is TRBJ2-3 and V is TRBV7-2, with 9 bases fitting TRBD2. The CDR3 spans 19 residues. Per the germline V gene, CDR1 is SGHTA and CDR2 is FQGNSA. Unmatched junction bases numbered 12, after V lost 1 base and J lost 1 base.